Each of the 24 T cell receptor beta chains below was sequenced from the same sample in a study of T cell repertoires in cytomegalovirus infection. TCRdb used MiXCR to reprocess the reads, holding one entry per CDR3 protein. The repertoire has roughly 230,000 distinct CDR3 sequences, under 8.5% of them found once; the top ten carry about 6%. The specimen was PBMCs. These receptors originate from a human donor in good health (CMV status not recorded). Some clones in this sample may be carry-over from other donors' samples.

This clonotype showed up many times. The V call is TRBV25-1, the J call TRBJ2-1; D perhaps matches TRBD2 (5 bases). V lost 3 bases and J 0 bases, leaving 9 bases between the germline ends. This CDR3 spans 15 amino acids. From germline, CDR1 is MGHDK and CDR2 SYGVNS. CDR3 in amino acids: CASSDERFSYNEQFF. The CDR3 DNA reads TGTGCCAGCAGTGATGAGCGGTTCTCCTACAATGAGCAGTTCTTC.

This clonotype was observed many times. The chain joins TRBV7-2 to TRBJ1-1; D gene ambiguous. In germline, CDR1 is SGHTA, CDR2 FQGNSA. The CDR3 covers 13 residues. Trimming pared 3 bases from V and 12 bases from J, leaving 17 bases between. CDR3 coding DNA: TGTGCCAGCAGCTTCCTAAAAGGGTACGAAACTTTCTTT. Amino acids: CASSFLKGYETFF.

This clonotype has at least ten counts. The chain employs TRBV6-5 and TRBJ1-2, with 9 positions matching TRBD1. Trimming cost V 5 bases and J 3 bases; bases outside gene matches: 4. The CDR3 loop spans 14 amino acids. The germline V gene encodes CDR1 MNHEY and CDR2 SVGAGI. The CDR3 DNA is TGTGCCAGCAGTCCGGGACAGGGCTACTATGGCTACACCTTC. Amino acids: CASSPGQGYYGYTF.

This sequence joins TRBV6-2 or TRBV6-3 and TRBJ2-5; 9 bases are shared with TRBD2. Germline V gives CDR1 MNHEY, CDR2 SVGEGT. The trim removed 2 bases at V and 4 bases at J, leaving 2 bases unmatched. This CDR3 has 14 residues. DNA of the CDR3: TGTGCCAGCAGTTACCTTAGCGGGGGAGAGACCCAGTACTTC. Protein: CASSYLSGGETQYF.

Ten or more counts support this clonotype. The J gene is TRBJ2-1, the V gene TRBV7-6; D is unclear. The CDR3 is made up of 15 amino acids. Germline CDR1 reads SGHVS; CDR2 reads FNYEAQ. The germline V and J ends were trimmed by 5 bases and 3 bases, with 14 bases remaining between them. CDR3 DNA: TGTGCCAGCAGCCTTGGGTGGAACCGCTACAATGAGCAGTTCTTC. Translating it yields CASSLGWNRYNEQFF. The full variable domain, its missing parts supplied by reference TRBV7-6 and TRBJ2-1, is GAGVSQSPRYKVTKRGQDVALRCDPISGHVSLYWYRQALGQGPEFLTYFNYEAQQDKSGLPNDRFSAERPEGSISTLTIQRTEQRDSAMYRCASSLGWNRYNEQFFGPGTRLTVL.

This chain connects TRBV7-9 to TRBJ2-3, with TRBD2 matching over 7 bases. The CDR3 is 15 residues long. The germline gives CDR1 SEHNR, CDR2 FQNEAQ (reference sequence). V lost 5 bases to trimming and J lost 1 base; unmatched junction nucleotides: 6. CDR3 in DNA: TGTGCCAGCAGCACCGAAAGCGGGGGCACAGATACGCAGTATTTT. Translated: CASSTESGGTDTQYF.

This clonotype was counted at least ten times. The chain combines TRBV7-2 with TRBJ1-4; possibly TRBD1 for D (5 bases). There are 13 residues in the CDR3. Germline CDR1 reads SGHTA; CDR2 reads FQGNSA. The V end was cut by 5 bases, the J end by 8 bases, with 12 bases between. CDR3 in amino acids: CASSRRRGEKLFF. CDR3 bases: TGTGCCAGCAGCCGAAGACGGGGGGAAAAACTGTTTTTT.

In this sample, this clonotype turned up many times. The chain is built from TRBV6-2 or TRBV6-3 and TRBJ2-2; 9 bases line up with TRBD2. The CDR3 loop spans 18 amino acids. With V trimmed by 0 bases and J by 6 bases, 11 bases remained unmatched. Germline V gene lookup returns CDR1 MNHEY and CDR2 SVGEGT. For the CDR3, the DNA is TGTGCCAGCAGTTACTCCCGGGAGAGCGGGGGGTCTGCCGGGGAGCTGTTTTTT. It yields the protein CASSYSRESGGSAGELFF.

This clonotype was detected ten times or more. This chain uses TRBV7-9 with TRBJ1-4; D remains unclear. V lost 7 bases and J 5 bases, leaving 14 bases between the germline ends. Germline values: CDR1 SEHNR, CDR2 FQNEAQ (reference sequence). The CDR3 contains 14 residues. The CDR3 DNA reads TGTGCCAGCACCACGGCGGTGACAAATGAAAAACTGTTTTTT. Its translation is CASTTAVTNEKLFF.

This clonotype was seen at least ten times. CDR3 residues: CASSLGGTETQYF. For the CDR3, the DNA is TGTGCCAGCAGTTTGGGAGGGACGGAGACCCAGTACTTC. The chain is built from TRBV6-6 and TRBJ2-5; TRBD2 matches 7 bases. The V segment lost 4 bases and the J segment 5 bases; nucleotides outside the gene matches: 4. Germline lookup yields CDR1 MNHNY and CDR2 SVGAGI (reference sequence). The CDR3 is 13 amino acids.

This clonotype was picked up many times. This chain uses TRBV5-6 with TRBJ1-2; D call uncertain. The CDR3 is 16 amino acids. Per the germline V gene, CDR1 is SGHDT and CDR2 is YYEEEE. Trimming stripped 1 base from V and 4 bases from J, with 17 bases between. The CDR3 protein is CASSLMIPGKPYGYTF. In DNA, the CDR3 is TGTGCCAGCAGCTTGATGATTCCGGGTAAACCCTATGGCTACACCTTC. Full variable domain (outside the CDR3, taken from reference TRBV5-6 and TRBJ1-2): DAGVTQSPTHLIKTRGQQVTLRCSPKSGHDTVSWYQQALGQGPQFIFQYYEEEERQRGNFPDRFSGHQFPNYSSELNVNALLLGDSALYLCASSLMIPGKPYGYTFGSGTRLTVV.

V and J are TRBV20-1 and TRBJ2-5, with no clear D. This CDR3 contains 13 residues. Per the germline V gene, CDR1 is DFQATT and CDR2 is SNEGSKA (reference sequence). Trimming took off 5 bases at V and 4 bases at J, with 14 bases between the two ends. CDR3 region: CSAETPPPETQYF. In DNA, the CDR3 is TGCAGTGCTGAAACTCCTCCCCCAGAGACCCAGTACTTC.

The rearrangement joins TRBV20-1 to TRBJ2-5, with D unclear. V was clipped by 1 base and J by 4 bases, with 7 bases between them. Germline V CDR1 and CDR2: DFQATT, SNEGSKA (reference sequence). The CDR3 is made up of 12 amino acids. CDR3 region: CSARGSGETQYF. The CDR3 nucleotides read TGCAGTGCTAGAGGGAGTGGAGAGACCCAGTACTTC.

In its sample, this clonotype was seen many times. CDR3 region: CSARKDRNTEAFF. CDR3 DNA sequence: TGCAGTGCTCGGAAGGACCGGAACACTGAAGCTTTCTTT. The rearrangement links TRBV20-1 to TRBJ1-1; no firm D call. V gave up 5 bases and J gave up 1 base, with 11 bases separating them. The length of the CDR3 is 13 residues. In germline, CDR1 is DFQATT, CDR2 SNEGSKA (reference sequence).

This clonotype was recorded many times. CDR3 nucleotide sequence: TGTGCCAGCAGTTTTGACCTCAATCAGCCCCAGCATTTT. Translating it yields CASSFDLNQPQHF. This sequence joins TRBV7-8 and TRBJ1-5, with D hard to call. The CDR3 is 13 amino acids. Trimming cost V 6 bases and J 3 bases, with 9 bases left between them. Per germline, CDR1 SGHVS and CDR2 FQNEAQ.

This clonotype was recorded many times. The gene calls are TRBV28 and TRBJ1-1; weak D call: TRBD1 (6 bases). The CDR3 consists of 14 residues. The V and J ends lost 5 bases and 0 bases respectively, with 10 bases between them. Germline CDR1 MDHEN, CDR2 SYDVKM. CDR3 coding DNA: TGTGCCAGCAGTATCACAGGGATGAACACTGAAGCTTTCTTT. It translates to CASSITGMNTEAFF.

This clonotype has a count of ten or more. The chain links TRBV7-8 to TRBJ1-5; no definite D call. Per germline, CDR1 SGHVS and CDR2 FQNEAQ. This CDR3 has 19 amino acids. Trimming removed 2 bases from V and 2 bases from J, with 22 bases in between. The CDR3 loop reads CASSLNWALLSGGNQPQHF. Here the CDR3 DNA reads TGTGCCAGCAGCTTAAATTGGGCACTTCTTAGTGGGGGCAATCAGCCCCAGCATTTT.

This clonotype was seen at least ten times. The chain employs TRBV13 and TRBJ1-6; 7 positions match TRBD1. V lost 6 bases and J lost 9; bases outside the gene matches: 11. The germline gives CDR1 PRHDT, CDR2 FYEKMQ (reference sequence). This CDR3 is built from 15 residues. The chain's CDR3 is CASRDRDGVGSPLHF. CDR3 DNA sequence: TGTGCCAGCAGAGACAGGGACGGGGTGGGTTCACCCCTCCACTTT.

This clonotype was counted ten times or more. CDR3 bases: TGTGCCAGCAGCGCTCCCGGAGCAGATACGCAGTATTTT. Its protein product is CASSAPGADTQYF. V usage is TRBV11-3 and J usage is TRBJ2-3; no firm D call. CDR3 size: 13 residues. Germline V gives CDR1 SGHNT, CDR2 YENEEA. V was clipped by 5 bases and J by 4 bases, with 10 bases between them.

At least ten counts were recorded for this clonotype. V usage is TRBV5-6 and J usage is TRBJ2-3, with D perhaps TRBD2 (6 bases). This CDR3 comprises 14 residues. Germline CDR1 SGHDT, CDR2 YYEEEE. Trimming left V 4 bases short and J 2 bases short, with 11 bases between. CDR3 sequence: CASSQGLLTDTQYF. CDR3 nucleotide sequence: TGTGCCAGCAGCCAGGGACTGCTCACAGATACGCAGTATTTT.

This clonotype was detected many times. The chain recombines TRBV12-3 or TRBV12-4 with TRBJ2-1; possible D gene TRBD1, 6 bases. The CDR3 runs to 16 residues. Trimming took 6 bases from V and 9 from J, leaving 24 bases between them. CDR3 in amino acids: CASSPTVGAGLSEQFF. The CDR3, as DNA: TGTGCCAGCAGCCCCACAGTGGGGGCAGGGTTAAGTGAGCAGTTCTTC.

In its sample, this clonotype was seen many times. This chain connects TRBV2 to TRBJ1-1, with D perhaps TRBD1 (6 bases). Germline CDR1 is SNHLY and CDR2 is FYNNEI. This CDR3 contains 15 residues. The V gene lost 0 bases and the J gene lost 3 bases, with 11 bases spanning the gap. CDR3 residues: CASSEASRGYTEAFF. Here the CDR3 DNA reads TGTGCCAGCAGTGAAGCTTCCAGGGGTTACACTGAAGCTTTCTTT. The full variable domain, rest sourced from reference TRBV2 and TRBJ1-1, is EPEVTQTPSHQVTQMGQEVILRCVPISNHLYFYWYRQILGQKVEFLVSFYNNEISEKSEIFDDQFSVERPDGSNFTLKIRSTKLEDSAMYFCASSEASRGYTEAFFGQGTRLTVV.

This clonotype appeared many times. V is TRBV10-3 and J is TRBJ1-1, with 10 bases that match TRBD1. CDR3 size: 14 residues. Per germline, CDR1 ENHRY and CDR2 SYGVKD. Trimming cost V 11 bases and J 4 bases; bases outside gene matches: 10. This CDR3 is CAARQGARVTEAFF. CDR3 DNA: TGTGCCGCAAGACAGGGGGCTAGGGTCACTGAAGCTTTCTTT.

This clonotype was counted many times. This sequence joins TRBV20-1 and TRBJ2-5, with D perhaps matching TRBD1 or TRBD2 (5 bases each). Germline CDR1 reads DFQATT; CDR2 reads SNEGSKA (reference sequence). This CDR3 comprises 16 residues. Trimming removed 6 bases from V and 3 bases from J, with 23 bases in between. For the CDR3, the DNA is TGCAGTGCCCCGACTTGGGTGGGGACGACTGAAGAGACCCAGTACTTC. It encodes CSAPTWVGTTEETQYF.